The 5 T cell receptor beta chains presented below share a single source sample, sequenced in a study of T cell responses to AZD1222 COVID-19 vaccine. Assay: immunoSEQ multiplex PCR; the TCRdb copy retains only in-frame clones and omits some. The sample lists about 110,000 clones, around 90% seen once, with around 10% in the top ten. This sample comprised peripheral blood, obtained on day 0 of AZD1222 vaccination. Receptors originate from an adult in good health.

The chain uses TRBV5-8 and TRBJ1-4, with no clear D. Trimming shortened V by 0 bases and J by 1 base, and 7 bases separated the two germline ends. CDR1 and CDR2 from the germline V gene are SGHTS and YDEGEE. CDR3 length: 15 residues. The CDR3 DNA reads as TGTGCCAGCAGCTTGGAGACAATAACTAATGAAAAACTGTTTTTT. It specifies CASSLETITNEKLFF.

The rearrangement uses TRBV5-1 and TRBJ1-3; D may be TRBD1 (6 bases). Germline CDR1 SGHRS, CDR2 YFSETQ. V was shortened by 5 bases and J by 3 bases, with 12 bases between the two germline ends. The CDR3 is 14 residues long. In nucleotides, the CDR3 is TGCGCCAGCAGTCCACAGGGTAGTGGAAACACCATATATTTT. It encodes CASSPQGSGNTIYF.

In its sample, this clone was seen once. This rearrangement joins TRBV6-5 to TRBJ2-2; D call uncertain. The CDR3 has 11 amino acids. Germline V lookup: CDR1 MNHEY, CDR2 SVGAGI. V was clipped by 6 bases and J by 6 bases, with 5 bases between them. CDR3 protein: CASSPPGELFF. The CDR3 DNA reads as TGTGCCAGCAGCCCCCCCGGGGAGCTGTTTTTT.

The chain links TRBV13 to TRBJ2-7; TRBD1 agrees at 8 bases. Germline CDR1 PRHDT, CDR2 FYEKMQ (reference sequence). This CDR3 contains 16 residues. V was pared by 2 bases and J by 2 bases, with 8 bases of the junction left unmatched. For the CDR3, the DNA is TGTGCCAGCAGCTTACGGCCCGGACAGGGAACCTACGAGCAGTACTTC. Residues: CASSLRPGQGTYEQYF.

Only a few counts were recorded for this clone. The chain carries TRBV7-2 and TRBJ2-7, with 9 bases matching TRBD2. In germline, CDR1 is SGHTA, CDR2 FQGNSA. Trimming took 4 bases from V and 5 from J; bases not matched to a gene: 6. The CDR3 runs to 14 residues. In DNA, the CDR3 is TGTGCCAGCAGCTCCGTAGCGGGAGTGGACGAGCAGTACTTC. Its protein is CASSSVAGVDEQYF. Full variable domain (rest looked up from reference TRBV7-2 and TRBJ2-7): GAGVSQSPSNKVTEKGKDVELRCDPISGHTALYWYRQSLGQGLEFLIYFQGNSAPDKSGLPSDRFSAERTGGSVSTLTIQRTQQEDSAVYLCASSSVAGVDEQYFGPGTRLTVT.